This note documents a single T cell receptor beta chain sequence. Original analysis: Scientists estimated how many nucleated cells there were by amplifying reference gene primers. The method was immunoSEQ multiplex PCR; TCRdb's version includes in-frame clones alone and lacks a portion of them. V and J calls and clone size are copied from that table; D and trimming were computed from the DNA. Of 130,000 to 150,000 clones in the sample, more than 70% were seen once. This specimen belongs to a study of blood T cell repertoires in COVID-19. Study information: The study drew acute and convalescent COVID-19 samples from the United States, Italy and Spain. In each case, the material was cDNA or gDNA derived from T cells, B-cell-depleted T cells, or PBMCs.

The clonotype originates from a human donor in a cohort sampled during active COVID-19. The specimen was peripheral blood.

In nucleotides, the CDR3 is TGCGCCAGCAGCTTAACAGGGGGAAAGCCCCAGCATTTT. Its translation: CASSLTGGKPQHF. This chain joins TRBV5-1 and TRBJ1-5; 8 bases fit TRBD1. V trimming: 2 bases; J trimming: 8 bases; junction bases outside the gene matches: 3. Per germline, CDR1 SGHRS and CDR2 YFSETQ. The CDR3 consists of 13 residues. Combining the CDR3 with reference TRBV5-1 and TRBJ1-5 gives the whole variable domain KAGVTQTPRYLIKTRGQQVTLSCSPISGHRSVSWYQQTPGQGLQFLFEYFSETQRNKGNFPGRFSGRQFSNSRSEMNVSTLELGDSALYLCASSLTGGKPQHFGDGTRLSIL.